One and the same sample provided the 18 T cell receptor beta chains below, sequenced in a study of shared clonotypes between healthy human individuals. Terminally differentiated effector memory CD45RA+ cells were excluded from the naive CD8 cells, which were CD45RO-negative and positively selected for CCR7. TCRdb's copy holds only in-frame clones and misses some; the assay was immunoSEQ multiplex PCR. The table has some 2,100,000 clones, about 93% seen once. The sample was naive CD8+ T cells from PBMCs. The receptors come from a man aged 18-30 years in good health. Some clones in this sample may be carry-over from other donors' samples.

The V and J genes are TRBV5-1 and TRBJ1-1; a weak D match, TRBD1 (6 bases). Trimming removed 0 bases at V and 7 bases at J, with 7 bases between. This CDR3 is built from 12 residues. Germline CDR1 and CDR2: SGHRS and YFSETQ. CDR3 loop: CASSLVTGEAFF. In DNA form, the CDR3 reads TGCGCCAGCAGCTTGGTGACAGGTGAAGCTTTCTTT.

CDR3 bases: TGTGCCAGCAACCGGGGATATGGCTACACCTTC. Translated: CASNRGYGYTF. The rearrangement links TRBV28 to TRBJ1-2; D is unresolved. Germline V gene data show CDR1 as MDHEN and CDR2 as SYDVKM. The CDR3 consists of 11 residues. The V end was cut by 7 bases, the J end by 5 bases, with 8 bases between.

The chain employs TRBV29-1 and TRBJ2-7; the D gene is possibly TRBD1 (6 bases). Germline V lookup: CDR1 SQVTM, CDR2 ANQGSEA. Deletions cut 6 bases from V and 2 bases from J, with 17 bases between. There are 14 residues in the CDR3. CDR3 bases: TGCAGCGTCCTCCTGACAGGAAGGACCTACGAGCAGTACTTC. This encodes CSVLLTGRTYEQYF.

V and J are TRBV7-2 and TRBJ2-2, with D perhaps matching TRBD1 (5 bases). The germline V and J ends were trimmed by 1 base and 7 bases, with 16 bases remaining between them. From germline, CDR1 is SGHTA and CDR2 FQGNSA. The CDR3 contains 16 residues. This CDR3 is CASSLGGPWGGGELFF. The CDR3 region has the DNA TGTGCCAGCAGCTTAGGGGGCCCCTGGGGCGGCGGGGAGCTGTTTTTT.

As DNA, the CDR3 is TGTGCCAGCAGCCCCTGGACAGGGGGTCCCTACAATGAGCAGTTCTTC. Its protein is CASSPWTGGPYNEQFF. The chain links TRBV7-6 to TRBJ2-1; 10 nucleotides match TRBD1. The CDR3 runs to 16 residues. V was pared by 5 bases and J by 2 bases, with 6 bases of the junction left unmatched. The germline V gene has CDR1 SGHVS and CDR2 FNYEAQ.

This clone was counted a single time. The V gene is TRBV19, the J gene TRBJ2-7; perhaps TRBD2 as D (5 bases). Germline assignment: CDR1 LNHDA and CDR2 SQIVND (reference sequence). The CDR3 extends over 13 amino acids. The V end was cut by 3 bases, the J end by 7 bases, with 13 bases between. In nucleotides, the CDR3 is TGTGCCAGTAGTATCCTCCAGACGGGAGAGCAGTACTTC. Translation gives CASSILQTGEQYF.

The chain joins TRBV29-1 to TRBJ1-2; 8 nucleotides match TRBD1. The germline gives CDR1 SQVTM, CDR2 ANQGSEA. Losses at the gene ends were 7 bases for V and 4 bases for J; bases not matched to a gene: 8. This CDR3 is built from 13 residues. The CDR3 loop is CSGTQGAAYGYTF. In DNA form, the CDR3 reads TGCAGCGGTACCCAGGGGGCCGCCTATGGCTACACCTTC.

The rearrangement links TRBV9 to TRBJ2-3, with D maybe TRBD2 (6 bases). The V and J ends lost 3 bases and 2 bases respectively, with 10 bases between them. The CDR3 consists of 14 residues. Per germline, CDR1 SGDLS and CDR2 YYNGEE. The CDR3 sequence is CASSGTKNTDTQYF. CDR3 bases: TGTGCCAGCAGCGGGACTAAAAACACAGATACGCAGTATTTT.

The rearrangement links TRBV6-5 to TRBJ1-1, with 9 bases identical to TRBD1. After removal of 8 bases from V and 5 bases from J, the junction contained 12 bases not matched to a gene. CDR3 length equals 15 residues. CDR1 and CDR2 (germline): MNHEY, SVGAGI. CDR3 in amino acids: CASGYWTGVLTEAFF. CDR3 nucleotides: TGTGCCAGCGGCTACTGGACAGGGGTATTGACTGAAGCTTTCTTT.

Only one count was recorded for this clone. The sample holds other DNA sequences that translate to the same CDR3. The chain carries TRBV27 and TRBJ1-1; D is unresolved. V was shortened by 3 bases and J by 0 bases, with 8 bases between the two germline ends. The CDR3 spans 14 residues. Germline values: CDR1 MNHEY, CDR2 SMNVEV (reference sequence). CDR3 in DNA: TGTGCCAGCAGTTTCCGGGCTTTGAACACTGAAGCTTTCTTT. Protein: CASSFRALNTEAFF.

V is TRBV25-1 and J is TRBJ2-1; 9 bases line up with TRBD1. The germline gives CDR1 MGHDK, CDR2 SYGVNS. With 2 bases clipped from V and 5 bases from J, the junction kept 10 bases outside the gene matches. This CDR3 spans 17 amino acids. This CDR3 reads CASSETYRTGDHNEQFF. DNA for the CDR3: TGTGCCAGCAGTGAAACGTATCGGACAGGGGACCACAATGAGCAGTTCTTC.

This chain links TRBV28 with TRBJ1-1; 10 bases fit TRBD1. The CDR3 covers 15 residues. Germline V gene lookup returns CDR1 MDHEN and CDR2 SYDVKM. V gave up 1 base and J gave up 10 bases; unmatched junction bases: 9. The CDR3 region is CASSLYRDRGGVAFF. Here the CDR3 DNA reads TGTGCCAGCAGTTTATACCGGGACAGGGGTGGGGTAGCTTTCTTT.

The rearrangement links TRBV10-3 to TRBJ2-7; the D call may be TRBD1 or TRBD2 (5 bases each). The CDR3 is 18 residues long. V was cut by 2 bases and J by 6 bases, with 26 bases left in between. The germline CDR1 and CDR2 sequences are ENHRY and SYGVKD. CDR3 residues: CAISEPGTVGLGFGEQYF. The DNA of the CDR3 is TGTGCCATCAGTGAGCCCGGGACGGTCGGACTCGGTTTTGGCGAGCAGTACTTC.

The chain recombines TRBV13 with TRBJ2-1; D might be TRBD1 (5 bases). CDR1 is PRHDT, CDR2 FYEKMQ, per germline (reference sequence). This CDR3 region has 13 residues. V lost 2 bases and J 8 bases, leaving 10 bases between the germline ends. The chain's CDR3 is CASSLQGRDEQFF. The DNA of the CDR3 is TGTGCCAGCAGCTTACAGGGTAGGGATGAGCAGTTCTTC.

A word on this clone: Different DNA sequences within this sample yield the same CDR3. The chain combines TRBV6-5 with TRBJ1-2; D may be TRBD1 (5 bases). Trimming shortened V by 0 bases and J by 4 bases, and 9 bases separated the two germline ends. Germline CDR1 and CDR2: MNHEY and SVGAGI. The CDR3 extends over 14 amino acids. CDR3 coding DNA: TGTGCCAGCAGTTACTCGGGGCAGCGCTATGGCTACACCTTC. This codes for CASSYSGQRYGYTF.

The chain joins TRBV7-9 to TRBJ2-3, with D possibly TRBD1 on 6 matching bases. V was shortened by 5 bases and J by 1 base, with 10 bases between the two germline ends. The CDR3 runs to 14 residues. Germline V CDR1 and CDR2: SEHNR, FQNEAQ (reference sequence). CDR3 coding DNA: TGTGCCAGCAGCCCGCAGGGGCGCACAGATACGCAGTATTTT. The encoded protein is CASSPQGRTDTQYF.

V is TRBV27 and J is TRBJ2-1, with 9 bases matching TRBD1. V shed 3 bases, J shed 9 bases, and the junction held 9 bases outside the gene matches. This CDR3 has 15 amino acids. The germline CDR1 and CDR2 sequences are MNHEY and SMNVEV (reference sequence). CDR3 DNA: TGTGCCAGCAGTTTTATTGGGACAGGGACGCTTGAGCAGTTCTTC. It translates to CASSFIGTGTLEQFF.

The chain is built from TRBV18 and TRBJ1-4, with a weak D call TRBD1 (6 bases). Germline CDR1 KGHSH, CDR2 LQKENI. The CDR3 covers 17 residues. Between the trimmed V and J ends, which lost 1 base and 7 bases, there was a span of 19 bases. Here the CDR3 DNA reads TGTGCCAGCTCACCACTCTCCTCCTCGGGACACGGTGAAAAACTGTTTTTT. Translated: CASSPLSSSGHGEKLFF.